This T cell receptor beta chain came from a study of T-cell memory formation after mild COVID-19. The germline gives CDR1 SGHTA, CDR2 FQGNSA. Deletions cut 1 base from V and 0 bases from J, with 7 bases between. This CDR3 is built from 15 residues. Constant-segment primers and 5'RACE yielded cDNA libraries for TCR alpha and TCR beta, each carrying sample barcodes and UMIs. TCRdb used MiXCR to reprocess the 5' RACE reads, holding one entry per CDR3 protein. The sample has about 100,000 distinct CDR3 sequences; 14% are singletons. The sequence was collected from a man between 18 and 29 years old who had mild COVID-19 (a few samples of this study predate the infection). Cell type and time point are not known. This chain joins TRBV7-2 and TRBJ1-3; D is uncertain. Sequencing used PBMCs or a T cell subset sorted from them (not recorded which). DNA for the CDR3: TGTGCCAGCAGCTTAGATGGCTACTCTGGAAACACCATATATTTT. Protein: CASSLDGYSGNTIYF.